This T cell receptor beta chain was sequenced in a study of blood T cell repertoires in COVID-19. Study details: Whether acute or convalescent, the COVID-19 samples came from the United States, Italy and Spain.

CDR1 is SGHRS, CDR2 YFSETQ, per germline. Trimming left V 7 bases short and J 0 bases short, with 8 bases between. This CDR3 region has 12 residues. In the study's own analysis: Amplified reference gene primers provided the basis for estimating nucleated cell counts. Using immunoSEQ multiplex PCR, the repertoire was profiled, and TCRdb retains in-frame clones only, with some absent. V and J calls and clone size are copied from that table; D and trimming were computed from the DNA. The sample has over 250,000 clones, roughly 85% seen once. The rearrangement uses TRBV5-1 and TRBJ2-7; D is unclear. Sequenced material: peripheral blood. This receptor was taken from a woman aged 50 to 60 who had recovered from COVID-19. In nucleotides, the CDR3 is TGCGCCAGCCGAGGCAGCTCCTACGAGCAGTACTTC. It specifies CASRGSSYEQYF.